These 26 T cell receptor beta chains share one sample of origin, sequenced in a study of T cells after yellow fever vaccination. TCRdb recomputed calls from the 5' RACE reads with MiXCR, one row per CDR3 protein. This repertoire shows about 350,000 distinct CDR3 sequences, roughly 7.5% found once; its top ten account for about 16%. The sample here was PBMCs, taken roughly 47 days after the first yellow fever vaccination. All receptors derive from a man aged 18 to 35 who received the YFV17D yellow fever vaccine.

In its sample, this clonotype was seen a few times. The rearrangement joins TRBV29-1 to TRBJ2-3; maybe TRBD1 (5 bases). The V end was cut by 6 bases, the J end by 6 bases, with 13 bases between. This CDR3 is built from 12 residues. Germline lookup yields CDR1 SQVTM and CDR2 ANQGSEA. The CDR3 bases are TGCAGCGTCTTGGTGAACAGGGATACGCAGTATTTT. Residues: CSVLVNRDTQYF.

The genes are TRBV7-6 and TRBJ1-6, with a possible D match to TRBD1 (5 bases). With 0 bases removed from V and 8 bases from J, the gap between germline ends came to 14 bases. Germline V gene sequence: CDR1 SGHVS, CDR2 FNYEAQ. The CDR3 has 16 amino acids. CDR3 in amino acids: CASSLALAGSHSPLHF. CDR3 nucleotide sequence: TGTGCCAGCAGCTTAGCCTTGGCAGGGAGCCATTCACCCCTCCACTTT.

The table lists this clonotype with many counts. The chain carries TRBV5-6 and TRBJ2-5, with TRBD1 matching 10 bases. Per the germline V gene, CDR1 is SGHDT and CDR2 is YYEEEE. V shed 4 bases, J shed 5 bases, and the junction held 2 bases outside the gene matches. This CDR3 has 13 amino acids. The CDR3 protein is CASSKTGGETQYF. CDR3 nucleotides: TGTGCCAGCAGCAAGACAGGGGGCGAGACCCAGTACTTC.

In this sample, this clonotype turned up a few times. V is TRBV24-1 and J is TRBJ2-3; D call uncertain. Germline V gene data show CDR1 as KGHDR and CDR2 as SFDVKD. The CDR3 runs 14 residues. V was cut by 6 bases and J by 2 bases, with 11 bases left in between. This chain's CDR3 is CATSSGQYTDTQYF. CDR3 in DNA: TGTGCCACCAGTTCTGGGCAGTACACAGATACGCAGTATTTT.

This clonotype was seen a few times. The chain links TRBV5-6 to TRBJ1-2; the D is unclear. The germline V gene encodes CDR1 SGHDT and CDR2 YYEEEE. The CDR3 runs 14 residues. V gave up 0 bases and J gave up 7 bases, with 13 bases separating them. CDR3 coding DNA: TGTGCCAGCAGCTTGGCCCACAGCCTCCTTGGCTACACCTTC. It codes for CASSLAHSLLGYTF.

This chain joins TRBV28 and TRBJ2-7; no reliable D call. The germline CDR1 and CDR2 sequences are MDHEN and SYDVKM. The V end was cut by 4 bases, the J end by 7 bases, with 26 bases between. This CDR3 is built from 17 residues. The CDR3 loop is CASSSLKGRTDEMEQYF. Written as DNA, the CDR3 is TGTGCCAGCAGTTCTTTAAAGGGCCGGACGGACGAGATGGAGCAGTACTTC.

This clonotype has at least ten counts. This chain uses TRBV15 with TRBJ2-7, with D possibly called TRBD1 or TRBD2 (6 bases each). In germline, CDR1 is LNHNV, CDR2 YYDKDF (reference sequence). The CDR3 runs to 15 residues. V gave up 4 bases and J gave up 3 bases, with 16 bases separating them. As DNA, the CDR3 is TGTGCCACCAGCACCAGGGGAGGCCGCGACTACGAGCAGTACTTC. It translates to CATSTRGGRDYEQYF.

This clonotype was picked up many times. The chain recombines TRBV7-2 with TRBJ2-1; D call uncertain. Germline CDR1 is SGHTA and CDR2 is FQGNSA. This CDR3 has 14 amino acids. With 3 bases removed from V and 9 bases from J, the gap between germline ends came to 15 bases. In DNA, the CDR3 is TGTGCCAGCAGCTTCGTTAATAGCTGGGGTGAGCAGTTCTTC. Its translation is CASSFVNSWGEQFF.

The table lists this clonotype with a few counts. The chain links TRBV29-1 to TRBJ2-5; D is unresolved. CDR3 length: 14 amino acids. Germline CDR1 SQVTM, CDR2 ANQGSEA. Trimming removed 0 bases at V and 2 bases at J, with 10 bases between. CDR3 coding DNA: TGCAGCGTTGAAGATCTGAAAATACAAGAGACCCAGTACTTC. This encodes CSVEDLKIQETQYF.

This clonotype was observed a few times. The CDR3 reads CSAKTQGSSYEQYF. The CDR3 region has the DNA TGCAGTGCTAAAACCCAGGGAAGCTCCTACGAGCAGTACTTC. This chain uses TRBV20-1 with TRBJ2-7; TRBD1 might be the D (5 bases). The germline CDR1 and CDR2 sequences are DFQATT and SNEGSKA (reference sequence). There are 14 residues in the CDR3. V was clipped by 4 bases and J by 0 bases, with 13 bases between them.

The sample holds a few counts of this clonotype. V is TRBV25-1 and J is TRBJ1-1; perhaps TRBD1 as D (5 bases). V lost 4 bases and J 4 bases, leaving 19 bases between the germline ends. The CDR3 consists of 16 residues. Germline assignment: CDR1 MGHDK and CDR2 SYGVNS. The CDR3 loop reads CASSAYPTAASTEAFF. Written as DNA, the CDR3 is TGTGCCAGCAGTGCCTACCCGACAGCAGCCAGCACTGAAGCTTTCTTT.

This clonotype has more than one count but fewer than ten. The CDR3 sequence: CASQGLAGGLNEQFF. The CDR3 nucleotides are TGCGCCAGCCAGGGACTAGCGGGGGGCCTCAATGAGCAGTTCTTC. V gene TRBV5-1 combines with J gene TRBJ2-1; 15 bases match TRBD2. This CDR3 has 15 residues. V lost 7 bases and J lost 6; bases outside the gene matches: 5. Germline lookup yields CDR1 SGHRS and CDR2 YFSETQ.

Here the CDR3 reads CASSMTAPSSYNSPLHF. In nucleotides, the CDR3 is TGTGCCAGCAGCATGACAGCTCCCAGCTCCTATAATTCACCCCTCCACTTT. This chain joins TRBV7-9 and TRBJ1-6, with D possibly TRBD1 on 5 matching bases. The germline V and J ends were trimmed by 5 bases and 0 bases, with 14 bases remaining between them. Germline V gene sequence: CDR1 SEHNR, CDR2 FQNEAQ (reference sequence). The CDR3 consists of 17 residues. Full variable domain (missing parts from reference TRBV7-9 and TRBJ1-6): DTGVSQNPRHKITKRGQNVTFRCDPISEHNRLYWYRQTLGQGPEFLTYFQNEAQLEKSRLLSDRFSAERPKGSFSTLEIQRTEQGDSAMYLCASSMTAPSSYNSPLHFGNGTRLTVT.

The genes are TRBV4-2 and TRBJ2-1; a possible D gene is TRBD2 (5 bases). Germline CDR1 reads LGHNA; CDR2 reads YNFKEQ. The CDR3 covers 16 residues. Trimming removed 2 bases at V and 6 bases at J, with 17 bases between. In DNA, the CDR3 is TGTGCCAGCAGCCAACCCAGTGTTAGCGCGGGCAATGAGCAGTTCTTC. Residues: CASSQPSVSAGNEQFF.

The chain joins TRBV7-9 to TRBJ1-1; no reliable D call. The V end lost 1 base, the J end lost 4 bases, and 13 bases lay between the germline ends. Germline V lookup: CDR1 SEHNR, CDR2 FQNEAQ (reference sequence). CDR3 length: 15 amino acids. The CDR3 region has the DNA TGTGCCAGCAGCTTAGACGCCCACTGGGGCACTGAAGCTTTCTTT. This sequence encodes CASSLDAHWGTEAFF.

The rearrangement joins TRBV7-2 to TRBJ2-5, with D maybe TRBD1 (6 bases). V was shortened by 5 bases and J by 7 bases, with 14 bases between the two germline ends. CDR3 size: 13 residues. Germline lookup yields CDR1 SGHTA and CDR2 FQGNSA. This chain's CDR3 is CASSPRTDATQYF. The CDR3 nucleotides are TGTGCCAGCAGCCCACGGACAGACGCGACCCAGTACTTC. The full variable domain, its missing parts supplied by reference TRBV7-2 and TRBJ2-5, is GAGVSQSPSNKVTEKGKDVELRCDPISGHTALYWYRQSLGQGLEFLIYFQGNSAPDKSGLPSDRFSAERTGGSVSTLTIQRTQQEDSAVYLCASSPRTDATQYFGPGTRLLVL.

This clonotype turned up a few times. The chain recombines TRBV3-1 with TRBJ2-3, with D unclear. Trimming cost V 1 base and J 4 bases, with 9 bases left between them. CDR1 and CDR2 (germline): LGHDT, YNNKEL (reference sequence). CDR3 size: 14 residues. CDR3 sequence (DNA): TGTGCCAGCAGCCAAGTCGTATCGGCAGATACGCAGTATTTT. This translates into CASSQVVSADTQYF.

Of note for this clonotype: The junction departs from the called germline gene at one end, perhaps through a read error. J is TRBJ1-2 and V is TRBV20-1; the match to TRBD1 covers 11 bases. Germline loops: CDR1 DFQATT, CDR2 SNEGSKA (reference sequence). This CDR3 contains 16 residues. DNA of the CDR3: TGCTGTGCTAGTGCATCCGGGACAGGGGGTGGATGGGGCTACACCTTC. Translated, it gives CCASASGTGGGWGYTF.

V usage is TRBV25-1 and J usage is TRBJ2-2; a weak D match, TRBD1 (5 bases). The CDR3 consists of 14 residues. V lost 1 base and J 3 bases, leaving 6 bases between the germline ends. Germline assignment: CDR1 MGHDK and CDR2 SYGVNS. CDR3 nucleotide sequence: TGTGCCAGCAGTGAATCAGGGTACACCGGGGAGCTGTTTTTT. It codes for CASSESGYTGELFF.

In nucleotides, the CDR3 is TGTGCCTCCGAGCGGGGGGGCCTTGGGACCGGGGAGCTGTTTTTT. Translation gives CASERGGLGTGELFF. The chain recombines TRBV5-4 with TRBJ2-2, with TRBD2 identical over 10 bases. The V segment lost 10 bases and the J segment 5 bases; nucleotides outside the gene matches: 11. The CDR3 has 15 amino acids. Germline-derived CDR1 and CDR2 are SGHNT and YYREEE (reference sequence). Filled out from reference TRBV5-4 and TRBJ2-2, the complete variable domain reads ETGVTQSPTHLIKTRGQQVTLRCSSQSGHNTVSWYQQALGQGPQFIFQYYREEENGRGNFPPRFSGLQFPNYSSELNVNALELDDSALYLCASERGGLGTGELFFGEGSRLTVL.

This clonotype turned up a few times. The rearrangement links TRBV5-6 to TRBJ2-1; D not resolved. The ends were cut back, 2 bases at V and 6 bases at J, with 6 bases in the middle. CDR1 and CDR2 from the germline V gene are SGHDT and YYEEEE. The CDR3 totals 12 residues. The CDR3 region has the DNA TGTGCCAGCAGCTTTTACGGCAATGAGCAGTTCTTC. This sequence encodes CASSFYGNEQFF.

This clonotype has a handful of counts. The chain recombines TRBV6-2 or TRBV6-3 with TRBJ1-5; 7 bases align to TRBD1. Germline V lookup: CDR1 MNHEY, CDR2 SVGEGT. This CDR3 region has 15 residues. The V and J ends lost 1 base and 4 bases, in that order; junction bases with no gene match: 4. The CDR3 nucleotides read TGTGCCAGCAGTTACTTAACAGGGGAAAATCAGCCCCAGCATTTT. Encoded protein: CASSYLTGENQPQHF.

This clonotype turned up a few times. The chain carries TRBV20-1 and TRBJ2-4; 11 bases fit TRBD2. Germline loops: CDR1 DFQATT, CDR2 SNEGSKA (reference sequence). Unmatched junction bases numbered 5, after V lost 3 bases and J lost 7 bases. This CDR3 is 14 amino acids long. CDR3 sequence reads: CSARLASGGNIQYF. In DNA form, the CDR3 reads TGCAGTGCTAGGTTGGCTAGCGGGGGGAACATTCAGTACTTC.

This clonotype was observed a few times. The chain has TRBV4-3 and TRBJ2-3, with D unresolved. V lost 7 bases to trimming and J lost 0 bases, with 11 bases between them. Germline CDR1 and CDR2: LGHNA and YSLEER. The CDR3 consists of 14 residues. CDR3 in DNA: TGCGCCAGCAAAACTAAGGTTAGCACAGATACGCAGTATTTT. Translated: CASKTKVSTDTQYF.

There are a few counts of this clonotype. The rearrangement joins TRBV6-5 to TRBJ2-3, with 15 bases aligning to TRBD2. CDR3 length: 16 residues. J gave up 7 bases and V 4 bases, and 6 bases lay outside the gene matches. Germline CDR1 is MNHEY and CDR2 is SVGAGI. Here the CDR3 reads CASSFGLAGGPHTQYF. CDR3 coding DNA: TGTGCCAGCAGTTTCGGACTAGCGGGGGGGCCTCATACGCAGTATTTT.

The chain uses TRBV7-9 and TRBJ1-1; D gene unclear. This CDR3 spans 15 amino acids. Per the germline V gene, CDR1 is SEHNR and CDR2 is FQNEAQ (reference sequence). Trimming pared 4 bases from V and 0 bases from J, leaving 12 bases between. The CDR3 is CASSSRRDMNTEAFF. In DNA, the CDR3 is TGTGCCAGCAGCTCCAGACGGGATATGAACACTGAAGCTTTCTTT.